The sequence of this T cell receptor (beta chain) was determined in a study of shared clonotypes between healthy human individuals. This CDR3 is built from 16 residues. V trimming: 7 bases; J trimming: 3 bases; junction bases outside the gene matches: 6. Germline V gives CDR1 SGHRS, CDR2 YFSETQ. Assay used: immunoSEQ multiplex PCR; TCRdb lists only in-frame clones, some missing. The sample gives 700,000 or so clones, about 78% of which show up once; approximately 1.8% is in the top ten. The chain recombines TRBV5-1 with TRBJ2-1, with TRBD2 matching 14 bases. The clonotype comes from a woman aged 25 to 39 in good health. Material: memory CD4+ T cells sorted from blood. Subset noted: CD45RA-negative fraction. The CDR3 loop is CASGPGLAGDYNEQFF. The CDR3 nucleotides read TGCGCCAGCGGACCGGGACTAGCGGGAGACTACAATGAGCAGTTCTTC.